Listed here are 30 T cell receptor beta chains from one sample, sequenced in a study of T-cell reconstitution after alpha-beta-depleted transplantation in children. Preparation of the TCRbeta library was carried out with unique molecular identifiers. TCRdb re-analysed the PCR reads in MiXCR, keeping a single row per CDR3 protein. The sample shows around 410,000 distinct CDR3 sequences, about 11% of them seen only once. Sequenced material: PBMCs from the stem cell graft donor, taken from the stem cell graft. The source is a human donor who donated a stem cell graft to a child with acute myeloid leukemia.

The chain recombines TRBV9 with TRBJ2-5; a weak D match, TRBD1 (5 bases). The CDR3 is 14 residues long. Germline V CDR1 and CDR2: SGDLS, YYNGEE. Between the trimmed V and J ends, which lost 0 bases and 2 bases, there was a span of 8 bases. CDR3: CASSVEQDQETQYF. The CDR3 DNA is TGTGCCAGCAGCGTAGAACAGGATCAAGAGACCCAGTACTTC.

Only a few counts were recorded for this clonotype. The V call is TRBV19, the J call TRBJ1-1; unclear D gene. In germline, CDR1 is LNHDA, CDR2 SQIVND (reference sequence). V lost 3 bases to trimming and J lost 4 bases, with 15 bases between them. There are 15 residues in the CDR3. CDR3 DNA sequence: TGTGCCAGTAGTATCGGGCCAACGGCCACCACTGAAGCTTTCTTT. This codes for CASSIGPTATTEAFF. Together with reference TRBV19 and TRBJ1-1, the CDR3 gives the full variable domain: DGGITQSPKYLFRKEGQNVTLSCEQNLNHDAMYWYRQDPGQGLRLIYYSQIVNDFQKGDIAEGYSVSREKKESFPLTVTSAQKNPTAFYLCASSIGPTATTEAFFGQGTRLTVV.

This clonotype has a count of ten or more. This sequence joins TRBV5-1 and TRBJ2-2; 9 nucleotides line up with TRBD1. The CDR3 loop spans 15 amino acids. V dropped 0 bases and J dropped 7; count of bases not matched to a gene: 4. Germline CDR1 reads SGHRS; CDR2 reads YFSETQ. As DNA, the CDR3 is TGCGCCAGCAGCTTGGCTGGACAGGGGCACGGGGAGCTGTTTTTT. Residues: CASSLAGQGHGELFF.

This chain connects TRBV5-1 to TRBJ2-1; the D is unclear. Trimming left V 4 bases short and J 5 bases short, with 19 bases between. CDR1 and CDR2 (germline): SGHRS, YFSETQ. The CDR3 is 16 amino acids. In DNA, the CDR3 is TGCGCCAGCAGCGCCCGGTCGACGGACGTCCACAATGAGCAGTTCTTC. Residues: CASSARSTDVHNEQFF.

This chain links TRBV20-1 with TRBJ2-5, with D perhaps given as TRBD1 or TRBD2 (6 bases each). The CDR3 runs 15 residues. Trimming stripped 5 bases from V and 2 bases from J, with 18 bases between. In germline, CDR1 is DFQATT, CDR2 SNEGSKA (reference sequence). The CDR3 is CSASEGEDSQETQYF. The CDR3 coding sequence is TGCAGTGCTTCCGAGGGGGAGGACTCTCAAGAGACCCAGTACTTC.

In its sample, this clonotype was seen a few times. This sequence joins TRBV6-5 and TRBJ2-5; TRBD1 matches 9 bases. The CDR3 length is 14 residues. CDR1 MNHEY and CDR2 SVGAGI come from the germline V gene. Losses at the gene ends were 4 bases for V and 7 bases for J; bases not matched to a gene: 7. The CDR3 protein is CASSSGDRGVTQYF. As DNA, the CDR3 is TGTGCCAGCAGTTCTGGAGACAGGGGGGTGACCCAGTACTTC.

This clonotype showed up just a few times. The rearrangement joins TRBV2 to TRBJ2-1; possible D gene TRBD1, 6 bases. This CDR3 is built from 14 residues. Trimming stripped 7 bases from V and 0 bases from J, with 10 bases between. CDR1 is SNHLY and CDR2 is FYNNEI in the germline V gene. The CDR3 here is CASIQGRSYNEQFF. CDR3 nucleotide sequence: TGTGCCAGCATCCAGGGGCGCTCCTACAATGAGCAGTTCTTC.

The chain carries TRBV20-1 and TRBJ1-2; D call uncertain. With 5 bases removed from V and 0 bases from J, the gap between germline ends came to 13 bases. Germline CDR1 and CDR2: DFQATT and SNEGSKA (reference sequence). CDR3 length: 14 residues. CDR3 loop: CSALPLGSNYGYTF. The CDR3 nucleotides are TGCAGTGCTCTCCCCCTGGGATCTAACTATGGCTACACCTTC.

This clonotype came up many times. Sequence at one end of the junction differs from germline and may be a read error. The rearrangement joins TRBV5-1 to TRBJ2-3; 7 bases are shared with TRBD1. This CDR3 has 14 amino acids. The germline V gene encodes CDR1 SGHRS and CDR2 YFSETQ. CDR3 residues: CASSLTAQGHTPYF. The DNA for the CDR3 is TGCGCCAGCAGCTTGACGGCACAGGGGCATACGCCGTATTTT. The complete variable domain, with remaining parts taken from reference TRBV5-1 and TRBJ2-3, reads KAGVTQTPRYLIKTRGQQVTLSCSPISGHRSVSWYQQTPGQGLQFLFEYFSETQRNKGNFPGRFSGRQFSNSRSEMNVSTLELGDSALYLCASSLTAQGHTPYFGPGTRLTVL.

This clonotype was seen a handful of times. The chain has TRBV20-1 and TRBJ2-5; 12 bases are a match to TRBD2. Germline V gene lookup returns CDR1 DFQATT and CDR2 SNEGSKA (reference sequence). This CDR3 region has 14 residues. Losses at the gene ends were 5 bases for V and 5 bases for J; bases not matched to a gene: 6. CDR3 protein: CSAVTSGRRETQYF. The CDR3 bases are TGCAGTGCTGTGACTAGCGGGAGACGGGAGACCCAGTACTTC.

About this clonotype: This may be a read error, as it is one base from a much larger clone. The chain employs TRBV20-1 and TRBJ1-1, with TRBD1 identical over 7 bases. The CDR3 spans 13 residues. Germline loops: CDR1 DFQATT, CDR2 SNEGSKA (reference sequence). The CDR3 reads CSTPSKGAGESFF. The DNA of the CDR3 is TGCAGTACCCCTAGCAAGGGGGCTGGTGAATCTTTCTTT.

This clonotype came up many times. This sequence joins TRBV7-2 and TRBJ2-2; either TRBD1 or TRBD2 may fit D (5 bases each). The CDR3 has 16 residues. V was cut by 5 bases and J by 0 bases, with 13 bases left in between. The germline V gene has CDR1 SGHTA and CDR2 FQGNSA. The CDR3: CASSPRGPSNTGELFF. CDR3 DNA sequence: TGTGCCAGCAGCCCCCGGGGCCCTTCGAACACCGGGGAGCTGTTTTTT.

The chain uses TRBV6-1 and TRBJ2-1; the D gene is possibly TRBD2 (7 bases). CDR1 and CDR2 from the germline V gene are MNHNS and SASEGT. The CDR3 runs to 16 residues. The ends were cut back, 4 bases at V and 2 bases at J, with 15 bases in the middle. In nucleotides, the CDR3 is TGTGCCAGCAGTGGGGACCCCGGGGGGCCCTACAATGAGCAGTTCTTC. Its translation: CASSGDPGGPYNEQFF.

This clonotype was observed a few times. The V call is TRBV20-1, the J call TRBJ2-3; 12 positions match TRBD2. There are 18 residues in the CDR3. Germline V gene sequence: CDR1 DFQATT, CDR2 SNEGSKA (reference sequence). The J segment lost 1 base and the V segment lost 2 bases, leaving 10 bases of the junction unmatched. The CDR3 DNA is TGCAGTGCTAGACCGACTAGCGGGAGAGTACTGGGCACAGATACGCAGTATTTT. The encoded protein is CSARPTSGRVLGTDTQYF.

This clonotype was seen a handful of times. The chain carries TRBV12-3 or TRBV12-4 and TRBJ2-5, with D perhaps TRBD1 (5 bases). The CDR3 sequence is 14 residues long. Trimming pared 3 bases from V and 2 bases from J, leaving 10 bases between. CDR3 protein: CASSFADKQETQYF. In DNA form, the CDR3 reads TGTGCCAGCAGTTTCGCGGACAAACAAGAGACCCAGTACTTC.

This clonotype was recorded at least ten times. The chain is built from TRBV6-1 and TRBJ2-7; D gene ambiguous. In germline, CDR1 is MNHNS, CDR2 SASEGT. V dropped 4 bases and J dropped 2 bases, with 9 bases sitting between them. The CDR3 loop spans 13 amino acids. CDR3 DNA: TGTGCCAGCAGTGTGAATTCCCCCTACGAGCAGTACGTC. As protein: CASSVNSPYEQYV.

This clonotype was seen only a few times. The CDR3 nucleotides read TGTGCCAGCAGCCAGCCCTTGGTCGGGTACGAGCAGTACTTC. Protein sequence: CASSQPLVGYEQYF. The chain carries TRBV7-9 and TRBJ2-7; no firm D call. V gave up 5 bases and J gave up 4 bases, with 15 bases separating them. Germline CDR1 is SEHNR and CDR2 is FQNEAQ (reference sequence). The CDR3 spans 14 residues.

This clonotype came up many times. V gene TRBV12-3 or TRBV12-4 combines with J gene TRBJ2-7; weak D call: TRBD1 (5 bases). CDR3 length: 13 amino acids. V lost 3 bases to trimming and J lost 3 bases, with 9 bases between them. DNA of the CDR3: TGTGCCAGCAGTTTGAGTCAGGGCTACGAGCAGTACGTC. Translated: CASSLSQGYEQYV.

This chain uses TRBV6-5 with TRBJ2-1; perhaps TRBD1 as D (6 bases). The germline V gene has CDR1 MNHEY and CDR2 SVGAGI. The CDR3 has 12 residues. V lost 11 bases and J lost 6, with 14 bases in between. The CDR3 DNA follows: TGTGCCGCATCCAGGGGCAGCAATGAGCAGTTCTTC. Residues: CAASRGSNEQFF.

This clonotype was recorded at least ten times. The chain has TRBV15 and TRBJ2-7; TRBD1 or TRBD2 may be the D gene (5 bases each). CDR3 length: 15 amino acids. Germline lookup yields CDR1 LNHNV and CDR2 YYDKDF (reference sequence). Trimming left V 0 bases short and J 3 bases short, with 12 bases between. In DNA, the CDR3 is TGTGCCACCAGCAGAGAAAAGGGACGATTCTACGAGCAGTACGTC. It is translated as CATSREKGRFYEQYV.

The chain joins TRBV7-2 to TRBJ1-2; D remains unclear. CDR3 length equals 15 residues. V was clipped by 2 bases and J by 2 bases, with 12 bases between them. CDR1 is SGHTA and CDR2 is FQGNSA in the germline V gene. For the CDR3, the DNA is TGTGCCAGCAGCTTACTCGACAAATTGAACTATGGCTACACCTTC. Residues: CASSLLDKLNYGYTF.

The gene calls are TRBV7-3 and TRBJ1-1; maybe TRBD1 (5 bases). The V end lost 1 base, the J end lost 4 bases, and 10 bases lay between the germline ends. This CDR3 is built from 14 residues. Germline CDR1 reads SGHTA; CDR2 reads FQGTGA. The CDR3 loop reads CASSLSGGFTEAFF. CDR3 coding DNA: TGTGCCAGCAGCTTAAGCGGGGGTTTCACTGAAGCTTTCTTT.

This clonotype came up a few times. The gene calls are TRBV15 and TRBJ2-6; a weak D match, TRBD1 (5 bases). Trimming removed 7 bases at V and 0 bases at J, with 16 bases between. The V gene's germline CDR1 is LNHNV and CDR2 YYDKDF (reference sequence). The CDR3 runs 17 residues. The chain's CDR3 is CATTINTGRSGANVLTF. The CDR3, as DNA: TGTGCCACCACGATAAACACAGGCCGCTCTGGGGCCAACGTCCTGACTTTC.

This clonotype has more than one count but fewer than ten. The gene calls are TRBV3-1 and TRBJ1-5; D remains ambiguous. Germline V gives CDR1 LGHDT, CDR2 YNNKEL (reference sequence). V was clipped by 3 bases and J by 0 bases, with 9 bases between them. The CDR3 runs to 15 residues. The CDR3 coding sequence is TGTGCCAGCAGCCAGGACGGCAATAGCAATCAGCCCCAGCATTTT. Translated, it gives CASSQDGNSNQPQHF.

This clonotype was observed a handful of times. This chain joins TRBV20-1 and TRBJ2-7, with 9 bases fitting TRBD1. Per germline, CDR1 DFQATT and CDR2 SNEGSKA (reference sequence). The CDR3 runs to 14 residues. Trimming cost V 4 bases and J 3 bases; bases outside gene matches: 7. CDR3 residues: CSATRTGVVYEQYF. The CDR3 DNA reads TGCAGTGCTACCCGGACAGGGGTAGTCTACGAGCAGTACTTC.

This clonotype was seen a handful of times. The chain recombines TRBV20-1 with TRBJ2-2; D is possibly TRBD2 (6 bases). CDR3 length equals 15 residues. V was pared by 0 bases and J by 3 bases, with 11 bases between. Germline V gene data show CDR1 as DFQATT and CDR2 as SNEGSKA (reference sequence). The CDR3 loop is CSAREAGLHTGELFF. The CDR3 nucleotides read TGCAGTGCTAGAGAGGCGGGGCTACACACCGGGGAGCTGTTTTTT.

CDR3 sequence (DNA): TGTGCCAGCAGCCAGGACCCATGGACCCAGTACTTC. Residues: CASSQDPWTQYF. The chain joins TRBV3-1 to TRBJ2-5; D is uncertain. Germline V gene lookup returns CDR1 LGHDT and CDR2 YNNKEL (reference sequence). V lost 3 bases and J lost 7, with 9 bases in between. The CDR3 spans 12 residues.

The V gene is TRBV20-1, the J gene TRBJ2-3; 8 bases match TRBD2. The CDR3 runs to 14 residues. Germline CDR1 DFQATT, CDR2 SNEGSKA (reference sequence). After removal of 6 bases from V and 2 bases from J, the junction contained 7 bases not matched to a gene. The CDR3 region has the DNA TGCAGTGCCCCGAGTAGCGGGAACACAGATACGCAGTATTTT. This gives the protein CSAPSSGNTDTQYF.

In this sample, this clonotype turned up a few times. This chain links TRBV10-3 with TRBJ1-1; 7 nucleotides agree with TRBD1. J lost 4 bases, V lost 7 bases, and 6 bases had no gene match. Per germline, CDR1 ENHRY and CDR2 SYGVKD. CDR3 size: 13 residues. The CDR3 DNA reads as TGTGCCATCACAAGAGACAGGGCCACTGAAGCTTTCTTT. Its protein is CAITRDRATEAFF.

J is TRBJ1-1 and V is TRBV6-7, with D uncertain. TRBV6-7 is flagged as an ORF with uncertain function. The CDR3 is 12 amino acids. The CDR3 coding sequence is TGTAGCCCCTCACGGGCGGGGACTGAAGCTTTCTTT. The encoded protein is CSPSRAGTEAFF.